This TCR beta chain was identified in a study of T cell responses to AZD1222 COVID-19 vaccine. Study-level results: Clonal diversity may have been underestimated in mostly white British donors. In the spike-specific TCR repertoire, nearly half reportedly target unmutated variant regions. Scientists sampled the repertoires only once the peak T cell response had passed.

Some clones are missing from TCRdb's copy, which holds only in-frame ones; the method was immunoSEQ multiplex PCR. The sample has roughly 110,000 clones, about 89% seen once. A word on this clone: Its antigen is undetermined.

Per germline, CDR1 SGHDT and CDR2 YYEEEE. V dropped 4 bases and J dropped 3 bases, with 2 bases sitting between them. This CDR3 has 12 residues. The chain combines TRBV5-6 with TRBJ1-6; D gene uncertain. The TCR sequence derives from an adult who received the AZD1222 COVID-19 vaccine. The sample consisted of peripheral blood, taken 28 days after the second AZD1222 dose. CDR3: CASSVYNSPLHF. In DNA, the CDR3 is TGTGCCAGCAGCGTCTATAATTCACCCCTCCACTTT.